A single sample gave rise to the 25 T cell receptor beta chains below, sequenced in a study of cytomegalovirus exposure and HLA in healthy donors. TCRdb's copy holds only in-frame clones and misses some; the assay was immunoSEQ multiplex PCR. The sample shows 300,000 to 400,000 clones, approximately 85% of them seen only once. Sequencing used PBMCs. Receptor source: a man aged 25 to 45 in good health and CMV-seronegative.

The chain joins TRBV9 to TRBJ2-7; weak D call: TRBD2 (5 bases). CDR3 length: 16 residues. V was shortened by 4 bases and J by 2 bases, with 19 bases between the two germline ends. The germline V gene encodes CDR1 SGDLS and CDR2 YYNGEE. CDR3 in DNA: TGTGCCAGCAGCCCCACGGGTACGAGGAGGACCTACGAGCAGTACTTC. This sequence encodes CASSPTGTRRTYEQYF.

The chain carries TRBV6-1 and TRBJ2-7; 13 nucleotides agree with TRBD2. CDR3 size: 15 residues. Germline-derived CDR1 and CDR2 are MNHNS and SASEGT. Trimming at V came to 5 bases and at J to 4 bases, leaving 5 bases not matched to a gene. As DNA, the CDR3 is TGTGCCAGCAGTTTTGGACTAGCGGGGGCATACGAGCAGTACTTC. It specifies CASSFGLAGAYEQYF.

The chain combines TRBV7-8 with TRBJ2-3; 8 nucleotides agree with TRBD2. This CDR3 comprises 15 residues. CDR1 is SGHVS and CDR2 is FQNEAQ in the germline V gene. V lost 3 bases, J lost 3 bases, and 5 bases stayed unmatched. The CDR3 loop reads CASSLGREGTDTQYF. CDR3 nucleotides: TGTGCCAGCAGCTTGGGACGGGAGGGTACAGATACGCAGTATTTT.

The CDR3 is CASSIAVQIPFVHGYTF. DNA of the CDR3: TGTGCCAGTAGTATAGCCGTCCAGATCCCCTTTGTGCATGGCTACACCTTC. The chain has TRBV19 and TRBJ1-2, with D unclear. This CDR3 spans 17 amino acids. Germline-derived CDR1 and CDR2 are LNHDA and SQIVND (reference sequence). Trimming took off 1 base at V and 6 bases at J, with 21 bases between the two ends.

The genes are TRBV6-5 and TRBJ2-5; perhaps TRBD2 as D (5 bases). Between the trimmed V and J ends, which lost 0 bases and 7 bases, there was a span of 15 bases. Germline assignment: CDR1 MNHEY and CDR2 SVGAGI. The CDR3 extends over 15 amino acids. As DNA, the CDR3 is TGTGCCAGCAGTTACTCGTCGCTAGCTTTTGGGACCCAGTACTTC. Translating it yields CASSYSSLAFGTQYF.

This clone was seen just once. CDR3 amino acids: CASIARVDPGELFF. The CDR3 coding sequence is TGTGCCAGCATCGCTAGAGTAGATCCCGGGGAGCTGTTTTTT. The gene calls are TRBV6-1 and TRBJ2-2, with D uncertain. The V and J ends lost 7 bases and 6 bases respectively, with 15 bases between them. Germline loops: CDR1 MNHNS, CDR2 SASEGT. This CDR3 comprises 14 residues.

The chain has TRBV7-9 and TRBJ1-4; possibly TRBD1 for D (6 bases). There are 15 residues in the CDR3. Per the germline V gene, CDR1 is SEHNR and CDR2 is FQNEAQ (reference sequence). V gave up 5 bases and J gave up 5 bases, with 15 bases separating them. CDR3 bases: TGTGCCAGCAGCCCAACCCCAGGGGCGAATGAAAAACTGTTTTTT. Translated, it gives CASSPTPGANEKLFF.

V is TRBV19 and J is TRBJ1-2; 8 bases agree with TRBD1. The CDR3 length is 14 residues. V shed 8 bases, J shed 5 bases, and the junction held 10 bases outside the gene matches. CDR1 LNHDA and CDR2 SQIVND come from the germline V gene (reference sequence). The CDR3 reads CASRTGPDFYGYTF. In nucleotides, the CDR3 is TGTGCCAGTCGGACAGGGCCCGATTTTTATGGCTACACCTTC.

The chain recombines TRBV5-1 with TRBJ2-1; 11 bases are a match to TRBD2. The CDR3 has 16 amino acids. Trimming at V came to 0 bases and at J to 9 bases, leaving 8 bases not matched to a gene. Germline CDR1 is SGHRS and CDR2 is YFSETQ. The CDR3 loop is CASSLVLAGGPGEQFF. The CDR3 DNA is TGCGCCAGCAGCTTGGTTCTAGCGGGGGGCCCTGGTGAGCAGTTCTTC. The full variable domain, its missing parts supplied by reference TRBV5-1 and TRBJ2-1, is KAGVTQTPRYLIKTRGQQVTLSCSPISGHRSVSWYQQTPGQGLQFLFEYFSETQRNKGNFPGRFSGRQFSNSRSEMNVSTLELGDSALYLCASSLVLAGGPGEQFFGPGTRLTVL.

The chain joins TRBV13 to TRBJ2-1; possibly TRBD2 for D (6 bases). Germline CDR1 and CDR2: PRHDT and FYEKMQ (reference sequence). The V end lost 5 bases, the J end lost 10 bases, and 15 bases lay between the germline ends. The CDR3 runs to 13 residues. CDR3 DNA: TGTGCCAGCAGCAAGTGGACTACGGGAGAGCAGTTCTTC. This encodes CASSKWTTGEQFF.

This clone was seen a few times. The gene calls are TRBV30 and TRBJ1-1; D gene ambiguous. Trimming took off 3 bases at V and 0 bases at J, with 11 bases between the two ends. CDR3 length equals 14 residues. Germline-derived CDR1 and CDR2 are GTSNPN and SVGIG (reference sequence). The CDR3 coding sequence is TGTGCCTGGAGCCTACAGAGAATGAACACTGAAGCTTTCTTT. Protein product: CAWSLQRMNTEAFF.

The chain links TRBV30 to TRBJ1-1; D gene unclear. CDR1 and CDR2 (germline): GTSNPN, SVGIG (reference sequence). Trimming removed 4 bases from V and 4 bases from J, with 10 bases in between. This CDR3 has 12 amino acids. CDR3 bases: TGTGCCTGGACAGACGGGAGCACTGAAGCTTTCTTT. This gives the protein CAWTDGSTEAFF. The variable domain in full, completed from reference TRBV30 and TRBJ1-1, reads SQTIHQWPATLVQPVGSPLSLECTVEGTSNPNLYWYRQAAGRGLQLLFYSVGIGQISSEVPQNLSASRPQDRQFILSSKKLLLSDSGFYLCAWTDGSTEAFFGQGTRLTVV.

V usage is TRBV7-9 and J usage is TRBJ2-3; 13 nucleotides agree with TRBD2. Germline values: CDR1 SEHNR, CDR2 FQNEAQ (reference sequence). V shed 4 bases, J shed 1 base, and the junction held 2 bases outside the gene matches. The CDR3 spans 16 residues. The CDR3 region has the DNA TGTGCCAGCAGCTCCGGACTAGCGGGGGGCACAGATACGCAGTATTTT. It encodes CASSSGLAGGTDTQYF.

The chain couples TRBV5-6 to TRBJ1-2; TRBD1 aligns across 8 bases. V lost 1 base to trimming and J lost 0 bases; unmatched junction nucleotides: 8. This CDR3 region has 17 residues. Germline V gene data show CDR1 as SGHDT and CDR2 as YYEEEE. The CDR3 DNA sequence: TGTGCCAGCAGCTTGTACATGGACAGGGACGCTAACTATGGCTACACCTTC. This translates into CASSLYMDRDANYGYTF.

This chain links TRBV4-3 with TRBJ2-7, with D tentatively TRBD1 (6 bases). The CDR3 spans 14 residues. V lost 1 base to trimming and J lost 4 bases, with 11 bases between them. Germline V gene sequence: CDR1 LGHNA, CDR2 YSLEER. DNA for the CDR3: TGCGCCAGCAGCCAAGGTACCACAGGGTACGAGCAGTACTTC. This codes for CASSQGTTGYEQYF.

For the CDR3, the DNA is TGTGCCAGCAGGGACTCGGGACAGGGGGTTAGAGGCTATGGCTACACCTTC. Protein: CASRDSGQGVRGYGYTF. The rearrangement links TRBV27 to TRBJ1-2; 11 bases are a match to TRBD1. J lost 4 bases, V lost 6 bases, and 13 bases had no gene match. CDR1 and CDR2 (germline): MNHEY, SMNVEV (reference sequence). The CDR3 has 17 residues.

The rearrangement uses TRBV4-1 and TRBJ2-3; TRBD1 aligns across 8 bases. Germline lookup yields CDR1 MGHRA and CDR2 YSYEKL. The CDR3 consists of 15 residues. Germline trimming cut 1 base from V and 5 bases from J; bases unmatched to any gene: 5. The CDR3 sequence: CASSQVDRGVDTQYF. CDR3 bases: TGCGCCAGCAGCCAAGTCGACAGGGGAGTAGATACGCAGTATTTT.

The V call is TRBV21-1, the J call TRBJ1-1; the tabulated D call, TRBD1, remains unverified against the DNA. TRBV21-1 is designated a pseudogene. The CDR3 sequence is 14 residues long. CDR3 protein: CASRWDREGTEAFF. The CDR3 DNA is TGTGCCAGCAGGTGGGACAGGGAGGGTACTGAAGCTTTCTTT.

V gene TRBV4-1 combines with J gene TRBJ1-1; D is uncertain. The germline gives CDR1 MGHRA, CDR2 YSYEKL. Trimming stripped 1 base from V and 1 base from J, with 13 bases between. CDR3 length: 16 residues. The CDR3 sequence is CASSQGLRGWNTEAFF. The CDR3 DNA reads as TGCGCCAGCAGCCAAGGGCTCCGGGGTTGGAACACTGAAGCTTTCTTT.

The chain carries TRBV15 and TRBJ2-3; 10 bases are a match to TRBD2. The CDR3 runs to 16 residues. Looked up from germline, CDR1 is LNHNV and CDR2 is YYDKDF (reference sequence). Trimming removed 6 bases from V and 2 bases from J; junction bases left unmatched: 8. CDR3 sequence: CATSSSGGAFTDTQYF. The CDR3 DNA reads TGTGCCACCAGTTCCAGCGGGGGGGCATTCACAGATACGCAGTATTTT.

The rearrangement links TRBV6-5 to TRBJ2-3; 13 nucleotides match TRBD2. Trimming cost V 7 bases and J 6 bases; bases outside gene matches: 4. The CDR3 is 14 residues long. Germline CDR1 is MNHEY and CDR2 is SVGAGI. The CDR3 DNA sequence: TGTGCCAGCACCAAGACTAGCGGGGGGGATACGCAGTATTTT. Residues: CASTKTSGGDTQYF.

The genes are TRBV29-1 and TRBJ2-1, with 12 bases matching TRBD2. This CDR3 has 18 residues. J gave up 4 bases and V 7 bases, and 17 bases lay outside the gene matches. In germline, CDR1 is SQVTM, CDR2 ANQGSEA. The CDR3 sequence: CSAEGWASGGVRYNEQFF. CDR3 coding DNA: TGCAGCGCAGAGGGGTGGGCTAGCGGGGGGGTCCGATACAATGAGCAGTTCTTC.

The J gene is TRBJ2-1, the V gene TRBV7-9; 10 bases fit TRBD2. The CDR3 has 15 residues. V shed 3 bases and J 9 bases; nucleotides not matched to a gene: 8. Germline CDR1 is SEHNR and CDR2 is FQNEAQ (reference sequence). The CDR3, as DNA: TGTGCCAGCAGCTTTAGCGGGGGGCATCTCATTGAGCAGTTCTTC. Residues: CASSFSGGHLIEQFF.

The rearrangement links TRBV5-6 to TRBJ1-6; D may be TRBD1 (5 bases). V was shortened by 3 bases and J by 8 bases, with 12 bases between the two germline ends. Germline V gives CDR1 SGHDT, CDR2 YYEEEE. The CDR3 contains 14 residues. CDR3 coding DNA: TGTGCCAGCAGCTCCCAAGGGGTATATTCACCCCTCCACTTT. Translating gives CASSSQGVYSPLHF.

The chain joins TRBV2 to TRBJ2-1; no clear D gene. The CDR3 consists of 15 residues. Trimming stripped 1 base from V and 0 bases from J, with 7 bases between. CDR1 is SNHLY and CDR2 is FYNNEI in the germline V gene. CDR3 sequence (DNA): TGTGCCAGCAGTGAAGGAGCGAGCTCCTACAATGAGCAGTTCTTC. Translated: CASSEGASSYNEQFF.